The text below deals with one TCR beta chain. There is no known antigen for this receptor. Per-nucleotide qualities are absent, and no much larger clonotype sits a single base away. Collaborating institutions collected whole blood in K2EDTA tubes following their own protocols. For TCRbeta analysis, collaborators shipped samples in one of three forms: frozen whole blood, isolated PBMCs, or DNA extracted from either of those sample types. This entry is derived from a study of blood T cell repertoires in COVID-19 (dated by TCRdb to the early 2020s). Regarding the research as a whole: Samples from collaborators originated in the United States, Italy and Spain and spanned both the acute and convalescent phases of COVID-19. Nearly every sample came with metadata listing a de-identified subject ID, COVID-19 status, age in years and sex. Samples were obtained from the ongoing ImmuneRACE study (first 160 participants) and from 1,254 subjects provided by 6 global collaborators. The repertoires were released in a freely available public database intended as a resource for research on the immune response to SARS-CoV-2. The prospective study material was composed of cDNA or gDNA derived from T cells, B-cell-depleted T cells, or PBMCs. The dataset comprised deeply sampled blood TCRbeta repertoires from subjects exposed to, actively infected with, or recovered from COVID-19. Where available, HLA class I and class II types were taken from metadata supplied by the sample provider and were not determined by assay-based typing.

TCRbeta CDR3 regions were amplified from genomic DNA by means of the immunoSEQ Assay, a bias-controlled multiplex PCR. Concerning the study's data processing: The number of nucleated cells in each sample was estimated from the amplification of reference gene primers within the assay. To quantify the absolute abundance of each unique TCRbeta CDR3 rearrangement, sequence reads were collapsed and filtered. For each sample, productive Simpson clonality was calculated by taking the square root of Simpson's diversity index across productive rearrangements. Entries here come from immuneACCESS through TCRdb and include only in-frame sequences with V and J called. Some clones fail to appear in such tables; in the studies checked, an unresolved V gene covers under half of the shortfall, and the cause of the remainder is unknown. V and J calls plus clone size are reproduced from that table; the DNA served to infer D and trimming. The sample has over 70,000 clones on record, 70% to 80% of them singletons. The ten largest clonotypes hold around a sixth of the sample.

Study-wide conclusions, independent of this receptor: The amount of clinical and demographic metadata varied by source and participant and was provided uncurated.

The CDR3 holds 15 amino acids from the cysteine to the phenylalanine. Only the CDR3 DNA is retained, 45 bases long and in frame from the first base. Compared with germline, V lacks 4 bases and J lacks 5 bases; bases without a gene match: 9. CDR1 SQVTM and CDR2 ANQGSEA were looked up in the germline V gene. The chain employs TRBV29-1 and TRBJ1-4; TRBD1 agrees with 8 junctional bases. Sample: peripheral blood. The TCR sequence derives from a man between 65 and 85 years old with active or convalescent COVID-19. The encoded CDR3 is CSVARTGSRNEKLFF. The DNA sequence is TGCAGCGTTGCCCGGACAGGGTCCAGGAATGAAAAACTGTTTTTT.